The rows below give T cell receptor beta chains drawn from one sample of a study of T-cell memory formation after mild COVID-19. TCRdb re-called the 5' RACE reads through MiXCR, storing one row per CDR3 protein. The table lists some 320,000 distinct CDR3 sequences, 15% of them singletons. The sample taken for sequencing was PBMCs or a T cell subset sorted from them (not recorded which). Receptor source: a man between 18 and 29 years old who had mild COVID-19 (a few samples of this study predate the infection). Cell type and time point are not known. Both conserved end residues are part of each CDR3. D genes are given only for firm matches. Where a row states a size, it is once, few, many or the class of an expanded clone; other rows omit it.

d_call j_call cdr3_length clone_size v_call cdr3_aa cdr3_nt
- TRBJ1-2 11 - TRBV12-3/TRBV12-4 CASRAGYGYTF TGTGCCAGCAGGGCCGGCTATGGCTACACCTTC
TRBD2 TRBJ2-3 15 - TRBV6-6 CASSRLATSTDTQYF TGTGCCAGCAGCCGACTAGCGACTAGCACAGATACGCAGTATTTT
- TRBJ2-2 16 - TRBV19 CASSIGLGSGTGELFF TGTGCCAGTAGTATAGGATTGGGTTCCGGGACCGGGGAGCTGTTTTTT
- TRBJ1-1 15 - TRBV11-2 CASSLRGTLNTEAFF TGTGCCAGCAGCTTACGGGGGACATTGAACACTGAAGCTTTCTTT
- TRBJ2-7 14 many TRBV5-1 CASSLDGSSYEQYF TGCGCCAGCAGCTTGGATGGGAGCTCCTACGAGCAGTACTTC
- TRBJ2-1 11 few TRBV20-1 CSTEPVNEQFF TGCAGTACCGAACCGGTAAATGAGCAGTTCTTC
- TRBJ1-2 15 few TRBV28 CASIPGGSPHYGYTF TGTGCCAGCATCCCCGGGGGGAGCCCACACTATGGCTACACCTTC
- TRBJ2-1 15 - TRBV9 CASSGGAFISYEQFF TGTGCCAGCAGCGGGGGGGCCTTTATTTCCTATGAGCAGTTCTTC
TRBD1 TRBJ1-2 14 many TRBV7-3 CASSPGTGSYGYTF TGTGCCAGCAGTCCCGGGACAGGGTCCTATGGCTACACCTTC
- TRBJ1-1 15 once TRBV7-9 CASSPTTGLNTEAFF TGTGCCAGCAGCCCCACCACAGGCCTGAACACTGAAGCTTTCTTT
TRBD2 TRBJ2-1 14 few TRBV5-1 CASTRLASFGEQFF TGCGCCAGCACTCGACTAGCTAGCTTCGGTGAGCAGTTCTTC
- TRBJ1-1 12 - TRBV29-1 CSVEVGPDEAFF TGCAGCGTTGAAGTGGGGCCCGATGAAGCTTTCTTT
TRBD1 TRBJ1-2 15 few TRBV10-3 CAIRSTHRGHLGYTF TGTGCCATCAGGAGCACCCACAGGGGGCATTTAGGCTACACCTTC
TRBD1 TRBJ1-2 13 many TRBV15 CATRFQGAIRYTF TGTGCCACCCGATTCCAGGGGGCTATACGCTACACCTTC
- TRBJ2-5 13 few TRBV7-9 CASSLEPVETQYF TGTGCCAGCAGCCTAGAACCGGTGGAGACCCAGTACTTC
- TRBJ1-1 11 many TRBV20-1 CRIGGGTEAFF TGCAGGATAGGAGGGGGCACTGAAGCTTTCTTT
TRBD1 TRBJ1-5 14 - TRBV20-1 CSAPDRDHNQPQHF TGCAGTGCCCCGGACAGGGACCACAATCAGCCCCAGCATTTT